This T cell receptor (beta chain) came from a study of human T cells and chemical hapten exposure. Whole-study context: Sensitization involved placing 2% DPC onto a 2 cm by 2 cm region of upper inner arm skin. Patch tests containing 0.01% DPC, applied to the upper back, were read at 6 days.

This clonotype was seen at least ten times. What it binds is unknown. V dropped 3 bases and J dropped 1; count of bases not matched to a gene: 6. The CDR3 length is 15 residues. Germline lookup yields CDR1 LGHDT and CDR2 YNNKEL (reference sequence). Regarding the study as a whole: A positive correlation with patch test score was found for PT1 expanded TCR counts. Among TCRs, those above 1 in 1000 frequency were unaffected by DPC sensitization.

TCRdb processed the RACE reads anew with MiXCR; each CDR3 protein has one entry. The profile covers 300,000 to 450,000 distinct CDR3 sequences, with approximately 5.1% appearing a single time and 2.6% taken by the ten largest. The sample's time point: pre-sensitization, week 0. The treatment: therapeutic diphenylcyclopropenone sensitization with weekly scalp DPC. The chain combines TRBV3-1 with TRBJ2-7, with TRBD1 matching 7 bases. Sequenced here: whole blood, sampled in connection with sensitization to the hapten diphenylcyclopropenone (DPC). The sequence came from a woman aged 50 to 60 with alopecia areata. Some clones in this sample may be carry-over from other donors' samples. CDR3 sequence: CASSQTRQGSYEQYF. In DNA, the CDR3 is TGTGCCAGCAGCCAGACTCGACAGGGTTCCTACGAGCAGTACTTC.